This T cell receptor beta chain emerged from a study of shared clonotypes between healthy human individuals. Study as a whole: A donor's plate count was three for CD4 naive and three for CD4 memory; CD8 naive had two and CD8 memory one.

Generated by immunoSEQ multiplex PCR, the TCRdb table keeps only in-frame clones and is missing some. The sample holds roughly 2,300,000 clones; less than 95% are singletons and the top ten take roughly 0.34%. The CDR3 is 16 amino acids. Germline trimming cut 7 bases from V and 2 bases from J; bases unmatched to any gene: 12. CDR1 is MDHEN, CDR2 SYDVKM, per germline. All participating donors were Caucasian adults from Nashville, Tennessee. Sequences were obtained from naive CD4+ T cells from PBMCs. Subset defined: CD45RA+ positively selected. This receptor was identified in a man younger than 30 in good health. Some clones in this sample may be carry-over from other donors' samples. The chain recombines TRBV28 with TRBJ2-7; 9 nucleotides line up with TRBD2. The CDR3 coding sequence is TGTGCCAGCAAACACCTGAGACTAGCGGCTCCCTACGAGCAGTACTTC. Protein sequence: CASKHLRLAAPYEQYF.